Described below is a single T cell receptor beta chain sequence and its context. Antigen: not known. Specimens obtained from alopecia areata patients comprised lesional scalp punch biopsies and peripheral blood. Isolated RNA was reverse transcribed into cDNA used as the sequencing template. Generated by immunoSEQ multiplex PCR, the TCRdb table keeps only in-frame clones and is missing some. The sample carries more than 10,000 clones, 50% to 70% recorded once. Trimming left V 1 base short and J 1 base short, with 11 bases between. The germline gives CDR1 SGHAT, CDR2 FQNNGV. The CDR3 is 16 residues long. The sample comes from a study of CD8+ T cells in alopecia areata. Overall study context: Treated individuals took tofacitinib by mouth, 5 to 10 mg twice daily. Patients in the study were on tofacitinib for 6 to 18 months, then off it for 6 months.

Study-wide results and limits: Possibly because of HLA-related factors, TCR sharing was less clear across patients than in mice. Scalp repertoires also include resident alphabeta T cells from normal skin.

The source was skin, collected at week 0. The source of this sequence is a human donor with alopecia areata. The genes are TRBV11-2 and TRBJ2-1; D may be TRBD1 (6 bases). The chain's CDR3 is CASSLGGQHSYNEQFF. The CDR3, as DNA: TGTGCCAGCAGCTTAGGGGGGCAGCATTCCTACAATGAGCAGTTCTTC. Using reference TRBV11-2 and TRBJ2-1 for the parts outside the CDR3, the full variable domain is EAGVAQSPRYKIIEKRQSVAFWCNPISGHATLYWYQQILGQGPKLLIQFQNNGVVDDSQLPKDRFSAERLKGVDSTLKIQPAKLEDSAVYLCASSLGGQHSYNEQFFGPGTRLTVL.